This T cell receptor (beta chain) came from a study of cytomegalovirus exposure and HLA in healthy donors. Study-wide background: Early release data held some 80 million unique TCRs from HLA-typed donors. Among the roughly 370 genotyped donors, around 85% were placed in the Caucasian-associated ancestry cluster.

CDR3 length: 15 amino acids. From germline, CDR1 is SGDLS and CDR2 YYNGEE. V was clipped by 3 bases and J by 8 bases; unmatched bases: 12. The PCR employed 60 Vbeta primers together with 13 Jbeta primers. Assay used: immunoSEQ multiplex PCR; TCRdb lists only in-frame clones, some missing. Of 200,000 or so clones in the sample, about four fifths were seen once. About this clone itself: What it recognizes is unknown.

Findings of the study overall: Researchers left out some V segments, among them TRBV6-2 and TRBV6-3, as indistinguishable. Some TCR beta chains (about 180 of them) were listed as cytomegalovirus-associated.

The sample was PBMCs. This clonotype originated in a woman aged 25 to 39 in good health and CMV-seropositive. This chain connects TRBV9 to TRBJ1-2, with TRBD1 matching over 8 bases. The CDR3 is CASSAELTGVGGYTF. The CDR3 DNA follows: TGTGCCAGCAGCGCCGAATTGACAGGGGTGGGGGGCTACACCTTC.